One T cell receptor beta chain is described in this entry. Its recognized antigen is unknown. No base quality information exists; no much larger clone differs at one position. The library was prepared using PCR. TCR sequencing of DNA from cultured CD4+ T cells used the Oncomine TCR Beta short-read assay at the Johns Hopkins FTIC core. The QIAamp micro DNA kit was used to extract genomic DNA from the cultured CD4+ T cells. Oncomine TCR Beta libraries from cultured CD4+ T cells were pooled using unique dual indexes and sequenced on an Illumina iSeq 100. The paper's data handling went like this. Non-productive sequences were filtered out, and CDR3s that did not start with C, did not end with F or W, or were shorter than 7 amino acids were discarded. The MANAFEST web application identified antigen-specific clonotypes by comparing peptide-stimulated wells against reference wells and other culture wells. To be called positive, a clone needed an FDR below 0.05, an odds ratio above 5, and a productive frequency above 0.1% in at least two of three replicate wells. A clonotype counted as cross-reactive if it showed significant expansion both in the SARS-CoV-2 spike wells and in at least one common cold coronavirus spike condition. Levenshtein distances (stringdist) and unrooted phylogenetic trees (ape) in R version 3.6.1 were used to assess CDR3 homology. TCRdb ran its own pipeline on the public reads, namely fastp trimming at Q25 and MiXCR clone calling, and kept in-frame beta chains. Records with the same CDR3 protein are collapsed into one entry carrying the most frequent genes and DNA. The V and J calls were determined by TCRdb, not by the authors. Counted in this sample were roughly 4,500 distinct CDR3 sequences; less than 65% of them appeared once. Of the sample, approximately 33% is held by the ten largest clones.

These data come from a study of vaccination and CD4 T cells after COVID-19 (dated by TCRdb to 2022 to 2024). Background for the entire study: The convalescent cohort included six males and four females, with two Hispanic individuals, seven Caucasians, two Asians and one multiracial person. At the TCR clonotype level, an earlier paper using these donors assessed memory CD4+ T cell crossreactivity between SARS-CoV-2 and common cold coronavirus spike proteins. Overlapping spike peptide pools from SARS-CoV-2 and from the common cold coronaviruses HCoV-NL63, HCoV-OC43 and HCoV-229E were used as culture stimuli. Participants got two doses of the Pfizer-BioNTech BNT162b2 vaccine (n=8) or two doses of the Moderna mRNA-1273 vaccine (n=2). Post-COVID blood samples from convalescent patients were collected a median of 101 days after diagnosis, with a range of 35 to 161 days. Post-vaccine blood samples were taken a median of 72 days after the second vaccine dose, with a range of 14 to 241 days. Control cultures received a CEFX viral epitope pool as the positive control, an HIV-1 Nef peptide pool as the negative control, or no peptide. In 10 COVID-19 convalescent patients and a few infection-naive healthy vaccine recipients, researchers compared the spike-specific CD4+ TCR repertoire from before mRNA vaccination with the repertoire from after. Findings and caveats that apply to the study as a whole: Of the vaccine-specific clones found in convalescent patients, nearly all (304 of 307) were mono-reactive for SARS-CoV-2 spike instead of being cross-reactive with common cold coronaviruses. Relatively few convalescent patients were included in the study, and early timepoints after natural infection were not analyzed. The median number of SARS-CoV-2-reactive clonotypes rose from 20 to 25 after infection to about 40 after vaccination, but the change was not significant. Among convalescent patients, a median roughly 90% of the SARS-CoV-2-reactive clones seen after vaccination appeared only after vaccination, which suggests priming specific to the vaccine.

The label giving this sample's treatment or condition can be read as: roughly ten-day PBMC culture with coronavirus spike peptide pools or control peptides (ViraFEST assay). CD4+ T cells from unexposed donors were collected before the COVID-19 pandemic (2011-2018). To expand antigen-specific T cells with peptide pools and then pick out the expanded clonotypes through TCR sequencing, the study relied on the ViraFEST assay. Fewer than 2.5 million PBMCs per well were cultured in IMDM with roughly 5% human AB serum and 8 to 10 IU/ml IL-2, plus 10 ug/ml peptide pools. Half of the culture medium was replaced with fresh IL-2-containing medium on days 3 and 7. After 10 days of culture, CD4+ T cells were isolated by negative selection with the EasySep CD4+ T cell isolation kit. Unexposed donor CD4+ T cells were tested for reactivity to SARS-CoV-2 S and N and four common cold coronavirus spike pools, as cell number allowed. Ficoll-Paque Plus gradient centrifugation was used to isolate PBMCs from whole blood, and the isolated PBMCs were then either used fresh or cryopreserved at -140C. Each culture condition was generally run in triplicate wells. Leukapheresis product for the unexposed donors was purchased commercially.

This TCR was recovered from a human donor in good health. Sequencing used CD4+ T cells from blood, cultured in vitro.

The nucleotide sequence is TGTGCCAGCAGCCTAAACCCTGGGGGGGCCAACGAGCAGTACTTC. This sequence encodes CASSLNPGGANEQYF. The chain is assembled from TRBV11-2 and TRBJ2-7; TRBD2 is perhaps the D gene, given 7 matching bases. The trim is 5 bases for V and 5 bases for J, with a gap of 19 bases between the germline ends. CDR1 is given as SGHAT and CDR2 as FQNNGV, both from the germline V gene. The CDR3 measures 15 amino acids from cysteine to phenylalanine. This entry keeps only the CDR3 DNA: 45 bases, framed from base 1. The reference TRBV11-2 and TRBJ2-7 proteins fill in what lies around the CDR3, so the full variable domain reads EAGVAQSPRYKIIEKRQSVAFWCNPISGHATLYWYQQILGQGPKLLIQFQNNGVVDDSQLPKDRFSAERLKGVDSTLKIQPAKLEDSAVYLCASSLNPGGANEQYFGPGTRLTVT.